The 6 T cell receptor beta chains below come from one sample, sequenced in a study of blood T cell repertoires in COVID-19. Produced via immunoSEQ multiplex PCR; TCRdb's table is partial and in-frame only. The sample records about 360,000 clones, 75% to 90% being singletons. Input material: peripheral blood. The receptor source for this set is an older woman with COVID-19, enrolled during active disease.

The chain uses TRBV11-2 and TRBJ2-2, with a possible D match to TRBD1 (6 bases). The CDR3 has 18 residues. Deletions cut 1 base from V and 2 bases from J, with 17 bases between. CDR1 and CDR2 (germline): SGHAT, FQNNGV. CDR3 amino acids: CASSLGDTRRVNTGELFF. Here the CDR3 DNA reads TGTGCCAGCAGCTTAGGGGACACCCGTAGGGTAAACACCGGGGAGCTGTTTTTT.

This clone appeared once. The V and J genes are TRBV12-3 or TRBV12-4 and TRBJ2-5; D is undetermined. V was trimmed by 5 bases and J by 7 bases, leaving 14 bases between them. This CDR3 region has 13 residues. The CDR3 bases are TGTGCCAGCAGTGGGCGTGACCTCAGGACCCAGTACTTC. It encodes CASSGRDLRTQYF.

This rearrangement joins TRBV28 to TRBJ1-2, with TRBD1 identical over 9 bases. The ends lost 6 bases at V and 8 bases at J; junction bases unmatched: 7. In germline, CDR1 is MDHEN, CDR2 SYDVKM. This CDR3 is 13 amino acids long. The CDR3 loop is CASRVDRGRGYTF. CDR3 in DNA: TGTGCCAGCAGGGTGGACAGGGGTCGCGGCTACACCTTC.

For this clone: At the DNA level, this CDR3 is encoded by other sequences in the same sample as well. The chain combines TRBV5-1 with TRBJ2-1; no firm D call. The germline V gene encodes CDR1 SGHRS and CDR2 YFSETQ. The CDR3 is 12 amino acids. V was clipped by 2 bases and J by 3 bases, with 3 bases between them. CDR3 in amino acids: CASSFNYNEQFF. The CDR3, as DNA: TGCGCCAGCAGCTTTAACTACAATGAGCAGTTCTTC.

The genes are TRBV11-2 and TRBJ2-2; D unclear. The CDR3 contains 13 residues. Per germline, CDR1 SGHAT and CDR2 FQNNGV. V was pared by 7 bases and J by 7 bases, with 13 bases between. CDR3 in amino acids: CASTWVAGGELFF. The CDR3 bases are TGTGCCAGCACCTGGGTGGCAGGCGGGGAGCTGTTTTTT. Using reference TRBV11-2 and TRBJ2-2 for the parts outside the CDR3, the full variable domain is EAGVAQSPRYKIIEKRQSVAFWCNPISGHATLYWYQQILGQGPKLLIQFQNNGVVDDSQLPKDRFSAERLKGVDSTLKIQPAKLEDSAVYLCASTWVAGGELFFGEGSRLTVL.

The V gene is TRBV4-3, the J gene TRBJ2-6; maybe TRBD1 (5 bases). CDR3 length: 15 amino acids. Germline V gene lookup returns CDR1 LGHNA and CDR2 YSLEER. The V and J ends lost 0 bases and 12 bases respectively, with 15 bases between them. CDR3 sequence: CASSQESTGQGVLTF. CDR3 in DNA: TGCGCCAGCAGCCAAGAGAGTACCGGCCAGGGCGTCCTGACTTTC.